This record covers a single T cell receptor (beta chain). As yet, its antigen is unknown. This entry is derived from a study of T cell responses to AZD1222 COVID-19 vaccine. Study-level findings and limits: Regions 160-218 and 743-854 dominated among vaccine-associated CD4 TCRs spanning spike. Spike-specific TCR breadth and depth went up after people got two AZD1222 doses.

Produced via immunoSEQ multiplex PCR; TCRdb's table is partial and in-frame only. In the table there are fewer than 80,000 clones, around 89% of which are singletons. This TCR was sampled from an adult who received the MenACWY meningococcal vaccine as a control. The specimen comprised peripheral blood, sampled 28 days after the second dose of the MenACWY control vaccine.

CDR3 nucleotides: TGTGCCAGCAGCGGGGACAGGGCCTCTGAAGCTTTCTTT. Its translation: CASSGDRASEAFF. The chain uses TRBV7-2 and TRBJ1-1, with 9 bases aligning to TRBD1. V lost 5 bases and J lost 6; bases outside the gene matches: 4. The CDR3 has 13 residues. Germline V gene sequence: CDR1 SGHTA, CDR2 FQGNSA.